This T cell receptor beta chain was documented in a study of beta chain features in type 1 diabetes. Study-level points and caveats: Shortening that was moderate but significant affected the TCRB CDR3s of Type 1 diabetes patients in all four CD4+ subsets.

The CDR3 contains 15 residues. Trimming shortened V by 2 bases and J by 3 bases, and 13 bases separated the two germline ends. The V gene's germline CDR1 is MGHRA and CDR2 YSYEKL. This clone occurred a few times. What it recognizes is unknown. Expressed TCRB transcripts were sequenced because the isolated RNA had all been reverse transcribed beforehand. Sequencing used immunoSEQ multiplex PCR; TCRdb keeps in-frame clones, though not all of them. The sample has 200,000 to 300,000 clones; about a tenth are singletons. Sequencing was done on a sample of naive CD4+ T cells from blood. This clonotype originated in a man aged 25 to 40 with type 1 diabetes. The V gene is TRBV4-1, the J gene TRBJ2-5; possible D gene TRBD2, 5 bases. The CDR3, as DNA: TGCGCCAGCAGCCAACGAGGACTTAAAGAAGAGACCCAGTACTTC. Residues: CASSQRGLKEETQYF.